The rows below give T cell receptor beta chains drawn from one sample of a study of blood T cell repertoires in COVID-19. Libraries were prepared by immunoSEQ multiplex PCR; TCRdb keeps only in-frame clonotypes and omits some of them. The sample carries 300,000 to 450,000 clones, approximately 89% recorded once. Sequencing input: peripheral blood. The receptors derive from a woman aged 55-75 years with COVID-19, enrolled during active disease. Each CDR3 is given with its conserved first and last residue. The order of the fields is CDR3 protein, CDR3 DNA, J gene, D gene, clone size, V gene. A D gene is named only where the DNA matches it firmly. Clone sizes are given selectively: once, few, many, or a class where the clone is expanded.

CDR3: CASSLIQGTDTQYF
DNA: TGTGCCAGCAGTTTAATCCAGGGGACAGATACGCAGTATTTT
J: TRBJ2-3
D: .
size: .
V: TRBV27

CDR3: CAWSIQGFYQPQHF
DNA: TGTGCCTGGAGTATACAGGGTTTCTATCAGCCCCAGCATTTT
J: TRBJ1-5
D: .
size: .
V: TRBV30

CDR3: CASSSVLAADTDTQYF
DNA: TGCGCCAGCAGCTCGGTACTAGCGGCGGACACAGATACGCAGTATTTT
J: TRBJ2-3
D: TRBD2
size: few
V: TRBV5-1

CDR3: CASSPGTSGGDEQYF
DNA: TGTGCCAGCTCACCCGGGACTAGCGGGGGTGACGAGCAGTACTTC
J: TRBJ2-7
D: TRBD2
size: .
V: TRBV18

CDR3: CASSSGQVRSEQFF
DNA: TGCGCCAGCAGCTCAGGACAGGTAAGAAGTGAGCAGTTCTTC
J: TRBJ2-1
D: TRBD1
size: .
V: TRBV5-1

CDR3: CASRRWASNTEAFF
DNA: TGTGCCAGCAGAAGGTGGGCGTCGAACACTGAAGCTTTCTTT
J: TRBJ1-1
D: .
size: .
V: TRBV19

CDR3: CASSQAPNREHF
DNA: TGTGCCAGCAGCCAAGCTCCGAACAGGGAGCATTTT
J: TRBJ2-3
D: .
size: .
V: TRBV3-1/TRBV3-2

CDR3: CASSLRSDSVFYGYTF
DNA: TGCGCCAGCAGCTTGCGATCTGACAGCGTTTTTTATGGCTACACCTTC
J: TRBJ1-2
D: .
size: few
V: TRBV5-1

CDR3: CASSPPGAPNYGYTF
DNA: TGTGCCAGCTCACCACCGGGGGCTCCCAACTATGGCTACACCTTC
J: TRBJ1-2
D: .
size: few
V: TRBV18

CDR3: CASRSLAGTNTDTQYF
DNA: TGTGCCAGCAGATCGCTAGCGGGGACGAACACAGATACGCAGTATTTT
J: TRBJ2-3
D: TRBD2
size: .
V: TRBV5-5

CDR3: CAWSGPDRGKETQYF
DNA: TGTGCCTGGAGTGGGCCCGACAGGGGGAAAGAGACCCAGTACTTC
J: TRBJ2-5
D: TRBD1
size: .
V: TRBV30

CDR3: CASSLVPDYIQETQYF
DNA: TGTGCCAGCAGCTTGGTTCCTGACTATATACAAGAGACCCAGTACTTC
J: TRBJ2-5
D: .
size: .
V: TRBV5-5

CDR3: CASNRQGYNEQFF
DNA: TGTGCCAGCAACAGACAGGGATACAATGAGCAGTTCTTC
J: TRBJ2-1
D: TRBD1
size: .
V: TRBV14

CDR3: CASGPDSRNIQYF
DNA: TGTGCTAGTGGGCCGGACAGCAGGAACATTCAGTACTTC
J: TRBJ2-4
D: .
size: .
V: TRBV12-5

CDR3: CASSRDRDYEQYF
DNA: TGTGCCAGCAGCCGGGACAGAGACTACGAGCAGTACTTC
J: TRBJ2-7
D: TRBD1
size: .
V: TRBV11-1

CDR3: CASRRLRVLRDEQYF
DNA: TGTGCAAGTCGCCGTTTACGGGTTCTTCGGGACGAGCAGTACTTC
J: TRBJ2-7
D: .
size: .
V: TRBV12-2

CDR3: CASSPFFQETQYF
DNA: TGTGCCAGCAGCCCTTTCTTCCAAGAGACCCAGTACTTC
J: TRBJ2-5
D: .
size: .
V: TRBV3-1/TRBV3-2

CDR3: CASSLQGLNTGELFF
DNA: TGTGCCAGCAGCCTCCAGGGCCTAAACACCGGGGAGCTGTTTTTT
J: TRBJ2-2
D: .
size: .
V: TRBV9

CDR3: CASSKGTGYTDTQYF
DNA: TGTGCCAGCAGCAAAGGGACAGGGTACACAGATACGCAGTATTTT
J: TRBJ2-3
D: .
size: .
V: TRBV21-1

CDR3: CASSLRRTTNEKLFF
DNA: TGTGCCAGCAGCTTGAGGAGAACAACTAATGAAAAACTGTTTTTT
J: TRBJ1-4
D: .
size: .
V: TRBV5-6

CDR3: CASSLSRVPYEQYF
DNA: TGTGCCAGCAGTTTATCCAGGGTTCCCTACGAGCAGTACTTC
J: TRBJ2-7
D: .
size: .
V: TRBV27

CDR3: CASRIRDRDGGYTF
DNA: TGTGCCAGTAGGATCCGGGACAGGGACGGTGGCTACACCTTC
J: TRBJ1-2
D: TRBD1
size: .
V: TRBV19

CDR3: CASSLFGVQGGEKLFF
DNA: TGCGCCAGCAGCTTGTTTGGTGTCCAGGGAGGTGAAAAACTGTTTTTT
J: TRBJ1-4
D: .
size: once
V: TRBV5-1

CDR3: CSASLGTGPYGYTF
DNA: TGCAGTGCTAGTTTAGGGACAGGGCCCTATGGCTACACCTTC
J: TRBJ1-2
D: TRBD1
size: once
V: TRBV20-1

CDR3: CASDYSNEQFF
DNA: TGTGCCAGCGATTACAGCAATGAGCAGTTCTTC
J: TRBJ2-1
D: .
size: .
V: TRBV6-5

CDR3: CASSLGRVGYTF
DNA: TGTGCCAGCAGTTTAGGCAGGGTTGGCTACACCTTC
J: TRBJ1-2
D: .
size: .
V: TRBV12-3/TRBV12-4

CDR3: CASSPYGGANTEAFF
DNA: TGCGCCAGCAGCCCTTATGGAGGGGCGAACACTGAAGCTTTCTTT
J: TRBJ1-1
D: .
size: .
V: TRBV5-1

CDR3: CASSIDYLGTEVYTF
DNA: TGTGCCAGTAGTATAGACTACCTTGGGACAGAGGTTTACACCTTC
J: TRBJ1-2
D: TRBD1
size: few
V: TRBV19

CDR3: CASSIARLAAGNTIYF
DNA: TGTGCCAGTAGTATTGCCAGGTTGGCTGCTGGAAACACCATATATTTT
J: TRBJ1-3
D: .
size: .
V: TRBV19

CDR3: CASSVGLTNQPQHF
DNA: TGTGCCAGCAGCGTGGGCCTAACCAATCAGCCCCAGCATTTT
J: TRBJ1-5
D: .
size: .
V: TRBV6-5

CDR3: CASSIRASGGPGNTGELFF
DNA: TGTGCCAGCAGTATACGAGCTAGCGGGGGGCCAGGGAACACCGGGGAGCTGTTTTTT
J: TRBJ2-2
D: TRBD2
size: .
V: TRBV7-3

CDR3: CASSPRAPTVYNEQFF
DNA: TGTGCCAGCTCACCACGGGCCCCAACCGTCTACAATGAGCAGTTCTTC
J: TRBJ2-1
D: .
size: once
V: TRBV18

CDR3: CASSRTSGSYEQYF
DNA: TGTGCCAGCAGCCGTACTAGCGGGAGCTACGAGCAGTACTTC
J: TRBJ2-7
D: TRBD2
size: .
V: TRBV11-2

CDR3: CASRRQGRFLGYTF
DNA: TGTGCCAGCAGACGACAGGGGCGCTTTCTTGGCTACACCTTC
J: TRBJ1-2
D: TRBD1
size: .
V: TRBV6-5

CDR3: CSVEGASGDEQFF
DNA: TGCAGCGTTGAAGGGGCTAGCGGAGATGAGCAGTTCTTC
J: TRBJ2-1
D: TRBD2
size: .
V: TRBV29-1

CDR3: CASSSTGTGGLPLHF
DNA: TGTGCCAGCAGTAGTACCGGGACAGGGGGCCTGCCCCTCCACTTT
J: TRBJ1-6
D: TRBD1
size: .
V: TRBV6-4

CDR3: CASSSYVVDTEAFF
DNA: TGTGCCAGCAGTTCCTACGTCGTGGACACTGAAGCTTTCTTT
J: TRBJ1-1
D: .
size: .
V: TRBV6-2/TRBV6-3

CDR3: CASSTQGATNEKLFF
DNA: TGTGCCAGCAGTACACAGGGAGCAACTAATGAAAAACTGTTTTTT
J: TRBJ1-4
D: .
size: .
V: TRBV11-2

CDR3: CASSLRTTGQETQYF
DNA: TGCGCCAGCAGCCTCAGAACTACAGGGCAAGAGACCCAGTACTTC
J: TRBJ2-5
D: .
size: .
V: TRBV4-1

CDR3: CASSLVAGQGGFGYTF
DNA: TGCGCCAGCAGCTTGGTTGCAGGACAGGGAGGATTCGGCTACACCTTC
J: TRBJ1-2
D: TRBD1
size: .
V: TRBV5-1

CDR3: CASSRRGAGQPQHF
DNA: TGTGCCAGCAGCCGACGGGGGGCTGGTCAGCCCCAGCATTTT
J: TRBJ1-5
D: .
size: .
V: TRBV3-1/TRBV3-2

CDR3: CASSRVEGDGNYGYTF
DNA: TGTGCCAGCAGTCGTGTAGAGGGAGATGGGAACTATGGCTACACCTTC
J: TRBJ1-2
D: .
size: .
V: TRBV27

CDR3: CASSLDRGHGYTF
DNA: TGTGCCAGCAGCTTGGACAGGGGGCATGGCTACACCTTC
J: TRBJ1-2
D: TRBD1
size: .
V: TRBV5-6

CDR3: CASSLSGGNQPQHF
DNA: TGCGCCAGCAGCTTGAGCGGAGGCAATCAGCCCCAGCATTTT
J: TRBJ1-5
D: .
size: once
V: TRBV5-1

CDR3: CASSQDQDSGYGYTF
DNA: TGTGCCAGCAGCCAAGATCAGGACAGCGGCTATGGCTACACCTTC
J: TRBJ1-2
D: .
size: .
V: TRBV4-2

CDR3: CASSPYLGQVNTEAFF
DNA: TGTGCCAGCAGCCCCTACCTCGGACAGGTGAACACTGAAGCTTTCTTT
J: TRBJ1-1
D: TRBD1
size: .
V: TRBV3-1/TRBV3-2

CDR3: CASSLAGDRNEKLFF
DNA: TGCGCCAGCAGCTTGGCCGGGGACAGAAATGAAAAACTGTTTTTT
J: TRBJ1-4
D: TRBD1
size: once
V: TRBV5-1

CDR3: CASSEGGAANTEAFF
DNA: TGTGCCAGTAGCGAAGGGGGCGCGGCGAACACTGAAGCTTTCTTT
J: TRBJ1-1
D: TRBD1
size: .
V: TRBV19

CDR3: CASSPRTGNYGYTF
DNA: TGTGCCAGCAGTCCTCGGACAGGCAACTATGGCTACACCTTC
J: TRBJ1-2
D: TRBD1
size: .
V: TRBV6-6